This is a list of T cell receptor beta chains from one sample in a study of T cells in Graves' hyperthyroidism and ophthalmopathy. TCRdb redid the calling of the multiplex PCR reads with MiXCR, one entry per CDR3 protein. The repertoire consists of approximately 100,000 distinct CDR3 sequences, with around 42% occurring once and the leading ten covering more than 8.5%. Specimen: peripheral blood or thyroid tissue (not recorded which). The receptors were sampled from a woman under 40 with Graves' hyperthyroidism. Each CDR3 is given with its conserved first and last residue. The D gene is left open where the match is weak. Clone size is shown for a subset of rows, as once, few, many or a class of expanded clone.

J gene | D gene | V gene | clone size | CDR3 protein | CDR3 DNA
TRBJ1-6 | TRBD1 | TRBV20-1 | many | CSAWTGSNSPLHF | TGCAGTGCATGGACAGGGTCAAATTCACCCCTCCACTTT
TRBJ1-3 | TRBD1 | TRBV15 | . | CATSRETGGNTIYF | TGTGCCACCAGCAGAGAGACAGGGGGAAACACCATATATTTT
TRBJ1-1 | TRBD1 | TRBV28 | many | CASSSDFAGTGRWKNTEAFF | TGTGCCAGCAGTTCGGACTTCGCCGGGACAGGGAGGTGGAAGAACACTGAAGCTTTCTTT
TRBJ1-2 | . | TRBV7-3 | . | CASSQVGDYGYTF | TGTGCCAGCAGCCAAGTGGGAGACTATGGCTACACCTTC
TRBJ2-2 | TRBD1 | TRBV4-2 | many | CASSTTQGANTGELFF | TGTGCCAGCAGTACCACTCAGGGGGCGAACACCGGGGAGCTGTTTTTT
TRBJ1-1 | TRBD1 | TRBV4-1 | . | CASSQARRQGRTEAFF | TGCGCCAGCAGCCAAGCGCGGAGACAGGGGAGGACTGAAGCTTTCTTT
TRBJ2-7 | TRBD1 | TRBV5-6 | few | CASSFGTDRYEQYF | TGTGCCAGCAGCTTTGGGACAGATAGATACGAGCAGTACTTC
TRBJ1-3 | TRBD1 | TRBV2 | . | CASSEGDRGNTIYF | TGTGCCAGCAGTGAGGGGGACAGAGGAAACACCATATATTTT
TRBJ2-5 | TRBD1 | TRBV20-1 | . | CSASELQGAQETQYF | TGCAGTGCCAGCGAACTACAGGGGGCCCAAGAGACCCAGTACTTC
TRBJ2-5 | TRBD2 | TRBV4-2 | many | CASSQVGGRAEETQYF | TGTGCCAGCAGCCAAGTAGGCGGGAGGGCCGAAGAGACCCAGTACTTC
TRBJ2-5 | . | TRBV10-2 | few | CASSEERVGSQYF | TGCGCCAGCAGTGAGGAGAGGGTTGGATCCCAGTACTTC
TRBJ1-5 | . | TRBV7-8 | . | CASSPRDQTKETQHF | TGTGCCAGCAGCCCCCGGGACCAAACGAAAGAGACCCAGCATTTT
TRBJ1-1 | . | TRBV2 | many | CASSVSPVEAFF | TGTGCCAGCAGTGTGAGCCCAGTTGAAGCTTTCTTT
TRBJ2-5 | TRBD2 | TRBV7-8 | . | CASSRTSGKETQYF | TGTGCCAGCAGCAGAACTAGCGGGAAAGAGACCCAGTACTTC
TRBJ1-5 | . | TRBV10-3 | many | CAISGQIDQPQHF | TGTGCCATCAGCGGACAGATCGATCAGCCCCAGCATTTT
TRBJ2-7 | TRBD2 | TRBV7-9 | . | CASSSLAGSAAYEQYF | TGTGCCAGCAGCTCTCTAGCGGGAAGTGCGGCCTACGAGCAGTACTTC
TRBJ2-7 | . | TRBV29-1 | . | CSVELGTGPYEQYF | TGCAGCGTTGAACTTGGGACTGGCCCCTACGAGCAGTACTTC
TRBJ2-5 | . | TRBV7-9 | . | CASSPEYTRQETQYF | TGTGCCAGCAGCCCGGAATATACGAGGCAAGAGACCCAGTACTTC
TRBJ2-7 | TRBD1 | TRBV7-9 | . | CATGTGHYEQYF | TGTGCCACCGGGACAGGTCACTACGAGCAGTACTTC
TRBJ1-5 | TRBD1 | TRBV19 | many | CASKDTGVNQPQHF | TGTGCCAGTAAGGACACAGGGGTCAATCAGCCCCAGCATTTT
TRBJ1-5 | . | TRBV6-6 | many | CASSYRGASNQPQHF | TGTGCCAGCAGTTACCGGGGGGCGAGCAATCAGCCCCAGCATTTT
TRBJ2-7 | . | TRBV28 | . | CASRLPGPGSYEQYF | TGTGCCAGCAGACTCCCCGGACCGGGTTCCTACGAGCAGTACTTC
TRBJ1-3 | TRBD1 | TRBV6-4 | . | CASSRTGRSGNTIYF | TGTGCCAGCAGTCGGACAGGGCGGTCTGGAAACACCATATATTTT
TRBJ1-6 | . | TRBV15 | many | CATSRANSPLHF | TGTGCCACCAGCAGGGCGAATTCACCCCTCCACTTT
TRBJ2-1 | . | TRBV6-6 | . | CAAQGGTSYNEQFF | TGTGCCGCCCAGGGCGGGACTTCCTACAATGAGCAGTTCTTC
TRBJ1-5 | . | TRBV15 | . | CVASVPGVGNQPQHF | TGTGTCGCCAGCGTTCCAGGGGTGGGAAATCAGCCCCAGCATTTT
TRBJ1-1 | TRBD1 | TRBV19 | many | CASSTTRQGLDTEAFF | TGTGCCAGTAGTACCACCCGACAGGGTCTGGACACTGAAGCTTTCTTT
TRBJ1-1 | TRBD1 | TRBV7-2 | many | CASSSRQGKTEAFF | TGTGCCAGCAGTTCCCGACAGGGCAAAACTGAAGCTTTCTTT
TRBJ2-6 | TRBD2 | TRBV4-1 | many | CASSLTGGAGANVLTF | TGCGCCAGCAGCCTAACGGGAGGTGCTGGGGCCAACGTCCTGACTTTC
TRBJ2-7 | TRBD2 | TRBV12-3/TRBV12-4 | . | CASSFGLAGDEQYF | TGTGCCAGCAGCTTCGGACTAGCGGGAGACGAGCAGTACTTC
TRBJ1-1 | TRBD1 | TRBV28 | . | CASSLYRQGNTEAFF | TGTGCCAGCAGTTTATACCGACAGGGGAACACTGAAGCTTTCTTT
TRBJ1-1 | . | TRBV7-3 | . | CASSPGGMTPNTEAFF | TGTGCCAGCAGCCCCGGGGGAATGACTCCGAACACTGAAGCTTTCTTT
TRBJ1-1 | TRBD1 | TRBV28 | . | CASSLSTTGPEAFF | TGTGCCAGCAGTTTAAGTACGACAGGGCCTGAAGCTTTCTTT
TRBJ1-2 | TRBD1 | TRBV7-9 | many | CASRTGFGYTF | TGTGCCAGCAGGACAGGGTTTGGCTACACCTTC
TRBJ2-3 | . | TRBV2 | many | CASSEWVTRAHTQYF | TGTGCCAGCAGTGAATGGGTCACCCGGGCCCATACGCAGTATTTT
TRBJ2-2 | . | TRBV7-9 | many | CASSYPGQVGELFF | TGTGCCAGCAGCTACCCGGGGCAGGTTGGGGAGCTGTTTTTT
TRBJ2-7 | TRBD2 | TRBV7-2 | . | CASSSPETSGYTYEQYF | TGTGCCAGCAGCTCTCCCGAGACTAGCGGGTATACCTACGAGCAGTACTTC
TRBJ1-1 | . | TRBV7-9 | once | CASSLGVGEAFF | TGTGCCAGCAGCCTCGGGGTAGGTGAAGCTTTCTTT
TRBJ2-3 | TRBD1 | TRBV20-1 | many | CSAGRTGGGTDTQYF | TGCAGTGCTGGACGGACAGGGGGCGGCACAGATACGCAGTATTTT
TRBJ1-6 | TRBD1 | TRBV6-5 | many | CASSPPQGSIPYNSPLHF | TGTGCCAGCAGTCCCCCACAGGGGAGTATACCCTATAATTCACCCCTCCACTTT
TRBJ2-3 | . | TRBV4-1 | . | CASSQEWRVDTQYF | TGTGCCAGCAGCCAAGAGTGGAGGGTAGATACGCAGTATTTT
TRBJ2-7 | TRBD1 | TRBV28 | many | CATRDSLYEQYF | TGTGCCACCCGGGACAGCCTCTACGAGCAGTACTTC
TRBJ1-5 | . | TRBV6-5 | . | CASSSRLPQETQHF | TGTGCCAGCAGTTCGAGACTCCCACAAGAGACCCAGCATTTT
TRBJ2-5 | . | TRBV5-1 | many | CASSFETLQETQYF | TGCGCCAGCAGCTTCGAGACGCTGCAAGAGACCCAGTACTTC
TRBJ2-3 | . | TRBV14 | many | CASSQAGHSLSTDTQYF | TGTGCCAGCAGCCAAGCCGGACACTCCCTTAGCACAGATACGCAGTATTTT